This T cell receptor beta chain was obtained from a study of T cells in narcolepsy. On the study more broadly: Patients with NT1 or NT2 and healthy control donors were enrolled. Whole-study findings and limits: No autoreactive T cell clone sequences appeared in some memory CD4+ repertoires. Blood of same and different patients, but not healthy controls, reportedly held recurring autoreactive clonotypes. Same-patient CSF and blood CD4+ T cell clonotypes included HCRT-specific and TRIB2-specific autoreactive ones.

Points on this clone: The target antigen is unknown.

Measured with immunoSEQ multiplex PCR; TCRdb has only the in-frame clones, and not every one. The sample comprises about 24,000 clones, roughly 85% of which are singletons, and more than 8.5% rests with the top ten. Trimming removed 5 bases from V and 7 bases from J, with 12 bases in between. CDR3 size: 13 residues. Germline loops: CDR1 LNHDA, CDR2 SQIVND (reference sequence). The sequencing sample was made of memory (CD45RA-) CD4+ T cells from blood. The chain is built from TRBV19 and TRBJ2-1; D unclear. The receptor's source is a human donor in good health. CDR3 in amino acids: CASSPRPFNEQFF. CDR3 nucleotides: TGTGCCAGTAGTCCGCGACCCTTTAATGAGCAGTTCTTC.